Following are 27 T cell receptor beta chains from one sample sequenced in a study of cytomegalovirus exposure and HLA in healthy donors. Both 60 Vbeta primers and 13 Jbeta primers went into the PCR. Profiled with immunoSEQ multiplex PCR; TCRdb holds only in-frame clones, not every one. The top ten clones hold 1.2% of a sample with over 85,000 clones, around 68% of them seen once. Sequences were obtained from PBMCs. The origin of the receptors is a female donor in good health and CMV-seronegative.

This clone appeared once. The genes are TRBV6-1 and TRBJ2-3; 10 bases align to TRBD1. With 3 bases clipped from V and 6 bases from J, the junction kept 3 bases outside the gene matches. Looked up from germline, CDR1 is MNHNS and CDR2 is SASEGT. The CDR3 is 14 residues long. This CDR3 reads CASSEGQGIDTQYF. The CDR3 DNA follows: TGTGCCAGCAGTGAGGGACAGGGGATCGATACGCAGTATTTT.

With respect to this clone: At one end the junction does not follow the germline gene, possibly because of a read error. The chain uses TRBV5-6 and TRBJ2-1, with D perhaps TRBD2 (6 bases). The germline V gene encodes CDR1 SGHDT and CDR2 YYEEEE. The CDR3 has 15 residues. The DNA for the CDR3 is TGTGCCAGCAGCTTGGCTCGGGACTCCCACAATGAGCAGTTCTTC. It is translated as CASSLARDSHNEQFF.

This sequence joins TRBV6-6 and TRBJ1-1; 7 positions agree with TRBD1. The CDR3 has 15 residues. Germline-derived CDR1 and CDR2 are MNHNY and SVGAGI (reference sequence). Trimming removed 4 bases from V and 2 bases from J; junction bases left unmatched: 7. The CDR3 loop reads CASSSAQGINTEAFF. CDR3 in DNA: TGTGCCAGCAGTTCGGCACAGGGGATAAACACTGAAGCTTTCTTT.

The chain uses TRBV7-9 and TRBJ1-1; 7 nucleotides match TRBD1. CDR3 size: 12 residues. With V trimmed by 8 bases and J by 6 bases, 6 bases remained unmatched. Germline V gives CDR1 SEHNR, CDR2 FQNEAQ (reference sequence). CDR3 sequence reads: CASGGGGPEAFF. The CDR3, as DNA: TGTGCCAGCGGTGGAGGGGGCCCTGAAGCTTTCTTT.

The chain combines TRBV18 with TRBJ1-5; D call uncertain. The germline CDR1 and CDR2 sequences are KGHSH and LQKENI. The CDR3 length is 16 residues. Trimming took off 3 bases at V and 0 bases at J, with 12 bases between the two ends. CDR3 sequence: CASSPKLRYSNQPQHF. CDR3 DNA: TGTGCCAGCTCACCGAAGCTTCGGTATAGCAATCAGCCCCAGCATTTT.

This clone appeared a few times. The J gene is TRBJ2-1, the V gene TRBV7-6; unclear D gene. V lost 4 bases and J lost 5, with 6 bases in between. Germline V CDR1 and CDR2: SGHVS, FNYEAQ. This CDR3 contains 12 residues. CDR3 sequence (DNA): TGTGCCAGCAGCTCTACCCACAATGAGCAGTTCTTC. Residues: CASSSTHNEQFF.

The rearrangement joins TRBV5-1 to TRBJ2-1; a weak D match, TRBD1 (6 bases). Germline-derived CDR1 and CDR2 are SGHRS and YFSETQ. This CDR3 spans 16 amino acids. Trimming cost V 2 bases and J 1 base, with 13 bases left between them. The CDR3 here is CASSLQGLESYNEQFF. CDR3 coding DNA: TGCGCCAGCAGCTTACAGGGCCTCGAGTCCTACAATGAGCAGTTCTTC.

V gene TRBV11-2 combines with J gene TRBJ2-3; possibly TRBD2 for D (7 bases). The CDR3 is made up of 15 amino acids. Trimming removed 6 bases from V and 6 bases from J, with 19 bases in between. Germline V gene data show CDR1 as SGHAT and CDR2 as FQNNGV. The CDR3, as DNA: TGTGCCAGCAGAATAGGGGGGGTCGAAGGGGATACGCAGTATTTT. It encodes CASRIGGVEGDTQYF.

J is TRBJ2-5 and V is TRBV7-9; TRBD2 might be the D (6 bases). Between the trimmed V and J ends, which lost 0 bases and 5 bases, there was a span of 13 bases. Germline V lookup: CDR1 SEHNR, CDR2 FQNEAQ (reference sequence). This CDR3 contains 15 residues. The CDR3 region is CASSLARTGVETQYF. The CDR3, as DNA: TGTGCCAGCAGCTTAGCGCGGACGGGAGTCGAGACCCAGTACTTC.

J is TRBJ2-5 and V is TRBV5-1; no clear D. V gave up 1 base and J gave up 2 bases, with 6 bases separating them. Germline V gives CDR1 SGHRS, CDR2 YFSETQ. CDR3 length equals 13 residues. The CDR3 here is CASSLIGQETQYF. CDR3 nucleotide sequence: TGCGCCAGCAGCTTGATCGGTCAAGAGACCCAGTACTTC.

The chain employs TRBV4-1 and TRBJ2-6, with D tentatively TRBD2 (6 bases). Germline V gene data show CDR1 as MGHRA and CDR2 as YSYEKL. V lost 4 bases and J lost 0, with 16 bases in between. This CDR3 has 18 residues. CDR3 sequence reads: CASSPRELTYSGANVLTF. The CDR3 nucleotides read TGCGCCAGCAGCCCCCGGGAGCTTACATACTCTGGGGCCAACGTCCTGACTTTC.

This sequence joins TRBV9 and TRBJ2-3, with a possible D match to TRBD1 (6 bases). Germline lookup yields CDR1 SGDLS and CDR2 YYNGEE. The CDR3 extends over 15 amino acids. V gave up 0 bases and J gave up 7 bases, with 15 bases separating them. The CDR3 spells CASSVGDTSANTQYF. The CDR3 nucleotides read TGTGCCAGCAGCGTAGGGGACACAAGTGCAAATACGCAGTATTTT.

The chain joins TRBV6-5 to TRBJ2-2; the D is unclear. The CDR3 length is 12 residues. Germline CDR1 MNHEY, CDR2 SVGAGI. With 2 bases removed from V and 9 bases from J, the gap between germline ends came to 7 bases. The CDR3 sequence is CASSYNRWELFF. CDR3 DNA sequence: TGTGCCAGCAGTTACAACCGGTGGGAGCTGTTTTTT.

This clone was seen a handful of times. The V call is TRBV21-1, the J call TRBJ2-5; the table's D call, TRBD1, was not checked against the DNA. TRBV21-1 is termed a pseudogene. This CDR3 comprises 11 residues. The CDR3 here is CASSTQETQYF. In DNA, the CDR3 is TGTGCCAGCAGCACACAAGAGACCCAGTACTTC.

The gene calls are TRBV19 and TRBJ2-7; 9 bases align to TRBD1. V dropped 8 bases and J dropped 9; count of bases not matched to a gene: 8. In germline, CDR1 is LNHDA, CDR2 SQIVND (reference sequence). The CDR3 sequence is 12 residues long. The CDR3 spells CASLSHRGLQYF. CDR3 bases: TGTGCCAGTCTATCTCACAGGGGGCTGCAGTACTTC.

The rearrangement links TRBV28 to TRBJ2-3; possibly TRBD2 for D (5 bases). The V and J ends lost 5 bases and 2 bases respectively, with 8 bases between them. This CDR3 has 13 amino acids. CDR1 and CDR2 from the germline V gene are MDHEN and SYDVKM. CDR3 DNA sequence: TGTGCCAGCAGTGGGAGCCCCACAGATACGCAGTATTTT. Translating it yields CASSGSPTDTQYF.

This clone was seen a handful of times. The rearrangement joins TRBV10-1 to TRBJ2-3; 9 nucleotides line up with TRBD2. Germline V gene lookup returns CDR1 WNHNN and CDR2 SYGVQD (reference sequence). J was trimmed by 3 bases and V by 3 bases; bases with no gene match: 4. The CDR3 runs 15 residues. CDR3 protein: CASSEGAGGTDTQYF. The DNA for the CDR3 is TGCGCCAGCAGTGAAGGAGCGGGGGGTACAGATACGCAGTATTTT.

This chain uses TRBV6-4 with TRBJ2-3; 8 bases agree with TRBD2. From germline, CDR1 is MRHNA and CDR2 SNTAGT. Trimming removed 3 bases from V and 2 bases from J; junction bases left unmatched: 7. The CDR3 covers 16 residues. CDR3: CASSENELAATDTQYF. The DNA of the CDR3 is TGTGCCAGCAGTGAGAATGAACTAGCGGCCACAGATACGCAGTATTTT.

V is TRBV6-5 and J is TRBJ1-4; the D is unclear. Germline CDR1 reads MNHEY; CDR2 reads SVGAGI. Trimming took off 5 bases at V and 4 bases at J, with 14 bases between the two ends. The CDR3 has 15 residues. The DNA of the CDR3 is TGTGCCAGCAGTCCTGCTACCACGGGTAATGAAAAACTGTTTTTT. Its translation is CASSPATTGNEKLFF.

The V gene is TRBV7-9, the J gene TRBJ2-7, with D hard to call. With 5 bases removed from V and 0 bases from J, the gap between germline ends came to 11 bases. CDR3 length: 14 residues. CDR1 and CDR2 (germline): SEHNR, FQNEAQ (reference sequence). The CDR3 region has the DNA TGTGCCAGCAGCCCCCGTGGCAGCTCCTACGAGCAGTACTTC. Translating gives CASSPRGSSYEQYF.

The chain has TRBV6-1 and TRBJ1-2; TRBD1 agrees at 9 bases. This CDR3 is built from 15 residues. Germline V lookup: CDR1 MNHNS, CDR2 SASEGT. Germline trimming cut 6 bases from V and 5 bases from J; bases unmatched to any gene: 10. In DNA form, the CDR3 reads TGTGCCAGCAGCGGAACCGGGACAGGGCAGTATGGCTACACCTTC. Amino acids: CASSGTGTGQYGYTF.

The V gene is TRBV6-6, the J gene TRBJ2-7; D is possibly TRBD2 (5 bases). Germline V gives CDR1 MNHNY, CDR2 SVGAGI (reference sequence). With 7 bases removed from V and 0 bases from J, the gap between germline ends came to 19 bases. The CDR3 loop spans 16 amino acids. For the CDR3, the DNA is TGTGCCAGCACCCTAGAAGCTCGGGGTCCCTCCTACGAGCAGTACTTC. Protein product: CASTLEARGPSYEQYF.

The genes are TRBV5-4 and TRBJ1-2; D possibly corresponds to TRBD1 (5 bases). Per the germline V gene, CDR1 is SGHNT and CDR2 is YYREEE (reference sequence). The CDR3 totals 16 residues. The V and J ends lost 0 bases and 4 bases respectively, with 16 bases between them. CDR3 loop: CASSLAGGREGYGYTF. DNA for the CDR3: TGTGCCAGCAGCTTGGCCGGCGGCAGGGAAGGCTATGGCTACACCTTC.

The chain joins TRBV5-1 to TRBJ2-1; 9 bases are shared with TRBD1. Trimming cost V 4 bases and J 7 bases; bases outside gene matches: 6. The germline V gene has CDR1 SGHRS and CDR2 YFSETQ. The CDR3 consists of 14 residues. In DNA form, the CDR3 reads TGCGCCAGCAGCGCCGGGACAGGGAATAATGAGCAGTTCTTC. Translating gives CASSAGTGNNEQFF.

The chain couples TRBV10-3 to TRBJ2-1, with TRBD2 matching over 14 bases. V shed 4 bases, J shed 7 bases, and the junction held 15 bases outside the gene matches. Per germline, CDR1 ENHRY and CDR2 SYGVKD. The CDR3 consists of 19 residues. The CDR3 nucleotides read TGTGCCATCAGTGGGTCAGGGACTAGCGGGAGTACTGCCCTAAATGAGCAGTTCTTC. This codes for CAISGSGTSGSTALNEQFF.

The genes are TRBV9 and TRBJ2-4; D call uncertain. The CDR3 consists of 12 residues. Germline V CDR1 and CDR2: SGDLS, YYNGEE. Trimming removed 4 bases from V and 6 bases from J, with 8 bases in between. The CDR3 DNA follows: TGTGCCAGCAGCCCCGTCGGAAACATTCAGTACTTC. Protein product: CASSPVGNIQYF. The full variable domain, rest sourced from reference TRBV9 and TRBJ2-4, is DSGVTQTPKHLITATGQRVTLRCSPRSGDLSVYWYQQSLDQGLQFLIQYYNGEERAKGNILERFSAQQFPDLHSELNLSSLELGDSALYFCASSPVGNIQYFGAGTRLSVL.

The chain recombines TRBV5-1 with TRBJ2-5; TRBD2 matches 8 bases. Germline CDR1 and CDR2: SGHRS and YFSETQ. The CDR3 totals 15 residues. Trimming at V came to 7 bases and at J to 4 bases, leaving 12 bases not matched to a gene. CDR3 loop: CASGISGTIGETQYF. The DNA of the CDR3 is TGCGCCAGCGGCATTAGCGGGACAATAGGAGAGACCCAGTACTTC.